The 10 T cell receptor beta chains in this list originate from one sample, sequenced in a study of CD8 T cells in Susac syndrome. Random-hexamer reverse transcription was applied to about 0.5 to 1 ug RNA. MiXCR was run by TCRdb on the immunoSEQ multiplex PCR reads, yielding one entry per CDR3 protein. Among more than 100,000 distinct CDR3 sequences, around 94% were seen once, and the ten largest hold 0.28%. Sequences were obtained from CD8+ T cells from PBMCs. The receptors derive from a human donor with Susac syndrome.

The CDR3 DNA sequence: TGTGCCAGCACCCCCCGGGGGGGCTGGAATTCACCCCTCCACTTT. This sequence encodes CASTPRGGWNSPLHF. V gene TRBV6-5 combines with J gene TRBJ1-6; D is possibly TRBD1 (6 bases). CDR3 length: 15 residues. V lost 7 bases and J 7 bases, leaving 17 bases between the germline ends. The V gene's germline CDR1 is MNHEY and CDR2 SVGAGI.

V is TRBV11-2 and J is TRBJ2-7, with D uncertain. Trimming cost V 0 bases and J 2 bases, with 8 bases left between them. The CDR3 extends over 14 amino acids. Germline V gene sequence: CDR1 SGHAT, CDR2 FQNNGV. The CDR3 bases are TGTGCCAGCAGCTTAGAGGCAGCCACCTACGAGCAGTACTTC. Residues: CASSLEAATYEQYF.

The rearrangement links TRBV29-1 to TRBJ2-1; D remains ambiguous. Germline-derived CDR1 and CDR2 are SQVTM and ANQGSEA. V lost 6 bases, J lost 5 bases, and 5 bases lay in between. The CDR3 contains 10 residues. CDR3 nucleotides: TGCAGCGTCGGCCACAATGAGCAGTTCTTC. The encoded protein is CSVGHNEQFF.

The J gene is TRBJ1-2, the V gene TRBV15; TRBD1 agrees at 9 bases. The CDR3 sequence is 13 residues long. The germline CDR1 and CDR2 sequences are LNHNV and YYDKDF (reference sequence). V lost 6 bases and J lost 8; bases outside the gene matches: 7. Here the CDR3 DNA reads TGTGCCACCAGAGGGGACAGGGTAGGAGGCTACACCTTC. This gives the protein CATRGDRVGGYTF.

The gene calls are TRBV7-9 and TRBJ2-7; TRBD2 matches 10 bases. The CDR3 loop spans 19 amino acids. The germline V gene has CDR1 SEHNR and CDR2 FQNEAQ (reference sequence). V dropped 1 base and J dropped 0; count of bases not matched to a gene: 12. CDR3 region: CASSLVSASGGPLSYEQYF. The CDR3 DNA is TGTGCCAGCAGCTTAGTATCGGCTAGCGGGGGCCCCCTCTCCTACGAGCAGTACTTC.

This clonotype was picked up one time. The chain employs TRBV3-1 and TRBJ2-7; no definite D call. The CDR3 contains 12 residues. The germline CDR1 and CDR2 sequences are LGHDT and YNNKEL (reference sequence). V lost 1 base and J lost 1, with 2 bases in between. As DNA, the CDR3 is TGTGCCAGCAGCCAAGTGTCCTACGAGCAGTACTTC. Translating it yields CASSQVSYEQYF.

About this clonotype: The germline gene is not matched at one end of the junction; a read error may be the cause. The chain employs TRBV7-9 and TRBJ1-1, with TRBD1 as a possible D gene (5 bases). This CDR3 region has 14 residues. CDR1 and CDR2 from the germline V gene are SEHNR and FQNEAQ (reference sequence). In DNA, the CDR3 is TGTGCCAGCAGATTAGGTGGGGCTGACACTGAAGCTTTCTTT. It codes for CASRLGGADTEAFF.

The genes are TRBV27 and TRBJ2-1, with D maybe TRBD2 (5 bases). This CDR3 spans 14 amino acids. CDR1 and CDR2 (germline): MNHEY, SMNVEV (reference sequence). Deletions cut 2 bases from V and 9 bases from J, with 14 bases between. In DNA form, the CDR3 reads TGTGCCAGCAGTTTAGGAGGCGGGCCCGGTGAGCAGTTCTTC. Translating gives CASSLGGGPGEQFF.

This CDR3 is CSARELGGAETQYF. The CDR3 DNA follows: TGCAGTGCTAGAGAGCTGGGGGGCGCGGAGACCCAGTACTTC. V gene TRBV20-1 combines with J gene TRBJ2-5; D tentatively fits TRBD1 or TRBD2 (6 bases each). The CDR3 loop spans 14 amino acids. V lost 0 bases to trimming and J lost 5 bases, with 13 bases between them. The germline V gene has CDR1 DFQATT and CDR2 SNEGSKA (reference sequence).

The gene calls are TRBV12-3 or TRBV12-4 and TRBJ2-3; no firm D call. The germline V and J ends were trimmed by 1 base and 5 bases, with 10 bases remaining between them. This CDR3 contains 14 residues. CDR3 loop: CASSLDGRGDTQYF. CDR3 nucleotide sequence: TGTGCCAGCAGTTTAGACGGAAGAGGAGATACGCAGTATTTT.